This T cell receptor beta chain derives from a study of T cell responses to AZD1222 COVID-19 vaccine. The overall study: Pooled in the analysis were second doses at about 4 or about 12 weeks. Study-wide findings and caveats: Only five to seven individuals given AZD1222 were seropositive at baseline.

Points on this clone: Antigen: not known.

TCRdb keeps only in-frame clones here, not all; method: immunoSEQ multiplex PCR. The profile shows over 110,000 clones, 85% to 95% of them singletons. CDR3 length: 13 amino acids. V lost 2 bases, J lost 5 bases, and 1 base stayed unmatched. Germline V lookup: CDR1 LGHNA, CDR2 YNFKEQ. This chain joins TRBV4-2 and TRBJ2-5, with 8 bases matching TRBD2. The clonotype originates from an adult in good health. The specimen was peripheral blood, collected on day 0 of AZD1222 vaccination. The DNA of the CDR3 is TGTGCCAGCAGCCAAACTAGCGGCGAGACCCAGTACTTC. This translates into CASSQTSGETQYF.